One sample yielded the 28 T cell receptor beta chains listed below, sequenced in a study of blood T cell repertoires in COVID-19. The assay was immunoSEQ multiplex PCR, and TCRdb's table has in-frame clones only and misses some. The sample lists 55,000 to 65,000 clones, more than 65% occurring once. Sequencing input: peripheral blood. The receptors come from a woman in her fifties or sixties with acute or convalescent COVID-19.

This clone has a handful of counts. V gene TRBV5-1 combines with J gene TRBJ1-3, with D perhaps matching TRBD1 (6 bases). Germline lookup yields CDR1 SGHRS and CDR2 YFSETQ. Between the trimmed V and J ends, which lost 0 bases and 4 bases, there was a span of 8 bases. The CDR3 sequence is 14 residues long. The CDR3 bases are TGCGCCAGCAGCTTGGGAGGGACAGGAAACACCATATATTTT. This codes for CASSLGGTGNTIYF.

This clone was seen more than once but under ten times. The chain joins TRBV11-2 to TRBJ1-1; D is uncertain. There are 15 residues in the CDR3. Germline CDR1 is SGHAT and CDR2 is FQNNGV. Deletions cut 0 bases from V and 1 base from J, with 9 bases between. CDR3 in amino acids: CASSLDISPNTEAFF. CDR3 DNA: TGTGCCAGCAGCTTAGATATCAGTCCGAACACTGAAGCTTTCTTT.

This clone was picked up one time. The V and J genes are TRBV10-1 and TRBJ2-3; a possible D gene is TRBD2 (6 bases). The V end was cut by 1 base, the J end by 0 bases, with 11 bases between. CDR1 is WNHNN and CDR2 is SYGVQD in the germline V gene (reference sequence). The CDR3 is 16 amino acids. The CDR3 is CASSEWRGTSTDTQYF. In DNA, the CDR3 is TGCGCCAGCAGTGAGTGGCGGGGAACTAGCACAGATACGCAGTATTTT.

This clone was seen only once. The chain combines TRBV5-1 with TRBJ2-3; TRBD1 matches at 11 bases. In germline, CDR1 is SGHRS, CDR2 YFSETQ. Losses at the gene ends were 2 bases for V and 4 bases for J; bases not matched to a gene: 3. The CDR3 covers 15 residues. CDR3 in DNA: TGCGCCAGCAGCTTTAGGGGACAGGGGGCAGATACGCAGTATTTT. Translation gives CASSFRGQGADTQYF.

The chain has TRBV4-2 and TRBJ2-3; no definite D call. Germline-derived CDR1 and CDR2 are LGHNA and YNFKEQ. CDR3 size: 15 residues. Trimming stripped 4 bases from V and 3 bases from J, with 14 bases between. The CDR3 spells CASSRPSIGTDTQYF. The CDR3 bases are TGTGCCAGCAGCCGGCCCTCGATCGGGACAGATACGCAGTATTTT.

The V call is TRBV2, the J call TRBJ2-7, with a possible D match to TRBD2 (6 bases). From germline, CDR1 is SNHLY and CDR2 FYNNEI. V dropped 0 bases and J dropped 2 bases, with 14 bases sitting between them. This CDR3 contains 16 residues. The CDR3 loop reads CASSEAAAGPTYEQYF. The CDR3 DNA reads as TGTGCCAGCAGTGAAGCGGCGGCGGGGCCGACCTACGAGCAGTACTTC.

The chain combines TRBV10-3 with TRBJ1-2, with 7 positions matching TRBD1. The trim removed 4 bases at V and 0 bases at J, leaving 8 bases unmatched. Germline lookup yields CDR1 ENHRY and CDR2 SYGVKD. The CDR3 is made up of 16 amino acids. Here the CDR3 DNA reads TGTGCCATCAGTGGAGGGGGACAGCCTTCTAACTATGGCTACACCTTC. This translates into CAISGGGQPSNYGYTF.

CDR3 amino acids: CASSQSTEAFF. In DNA, the CDR3 is TGTGCCAGCAGCCAGAGCACTGAAGCTTTCTTT. The rearrangement joins TRBV3-1 (or the pseudogene TRBV3-2) to TRBJ1-1; D is uncertain. The CDR3 contains 11 residues. CDR1 and CDR2 (germline): LGHDT, YNNKEL (reference sequence). V was clipped by 3 bases and J by 4 bases, with 3 bases between them.

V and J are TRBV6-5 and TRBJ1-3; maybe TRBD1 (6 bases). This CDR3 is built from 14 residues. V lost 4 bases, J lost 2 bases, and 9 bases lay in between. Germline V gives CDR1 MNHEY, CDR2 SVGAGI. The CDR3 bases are TGTGCCAGCAGTTCTACAGGGACTGGAAACACCATATATTTT. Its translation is CASSSTGTGNTIYF.

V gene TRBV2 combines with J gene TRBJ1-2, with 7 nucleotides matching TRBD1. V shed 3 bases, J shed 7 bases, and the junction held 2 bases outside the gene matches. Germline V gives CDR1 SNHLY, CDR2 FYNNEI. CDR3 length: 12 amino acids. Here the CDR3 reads CASSDPGGGYTF. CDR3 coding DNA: TGTGCCAGCAGTGACCCAGGGGGTGGCTACACCTTC.

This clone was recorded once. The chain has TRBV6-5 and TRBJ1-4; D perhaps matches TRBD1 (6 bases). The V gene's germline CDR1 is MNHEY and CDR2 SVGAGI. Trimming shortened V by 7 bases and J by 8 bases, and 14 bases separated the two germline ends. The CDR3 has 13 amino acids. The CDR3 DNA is TGTGCCAGCAATAAACAGAGGGGGGAAAAACTGTTTTTT. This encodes CASNKQRGEKLFF.

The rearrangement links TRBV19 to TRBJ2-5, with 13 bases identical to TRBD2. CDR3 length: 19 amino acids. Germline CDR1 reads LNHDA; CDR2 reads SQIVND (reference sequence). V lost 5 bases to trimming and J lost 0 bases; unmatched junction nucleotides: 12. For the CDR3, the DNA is TGTGCCAGTAGTGGGCCGCAGACTAGCGGGGGGCCATACCAAGAGACCCAGTACTTC. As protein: CASSGPQTSGGPYQETQYF.

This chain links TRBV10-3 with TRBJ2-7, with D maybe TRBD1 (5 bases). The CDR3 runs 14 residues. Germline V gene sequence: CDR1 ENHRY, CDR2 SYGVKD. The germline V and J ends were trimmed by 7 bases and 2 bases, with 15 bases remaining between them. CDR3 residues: CAITSPGNPYEQYF. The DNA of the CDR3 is TGTGCCATCACATCTCCAGGGAACCCCTACGAGCAGTACTTC.

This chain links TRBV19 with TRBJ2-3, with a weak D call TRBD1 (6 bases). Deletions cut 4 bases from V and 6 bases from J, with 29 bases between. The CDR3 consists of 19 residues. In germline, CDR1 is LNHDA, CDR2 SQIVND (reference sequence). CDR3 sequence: CASSTPRKSNREQADTQYF. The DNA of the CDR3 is TGTGCCAGTAGTACCCCGAGGAAATCCAACAGGGAACAGGCCGATACGCAGTATTTT.

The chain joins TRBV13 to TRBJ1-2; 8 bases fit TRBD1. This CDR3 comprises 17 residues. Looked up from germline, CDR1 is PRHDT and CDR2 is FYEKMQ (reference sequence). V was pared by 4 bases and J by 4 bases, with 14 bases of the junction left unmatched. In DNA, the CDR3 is TGTGCCAGCAGCTCCAGAACTTTAACAGGGGGAGGCTATGGCTACACCTTC. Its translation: CASSSRTLTGGGYGYTF.

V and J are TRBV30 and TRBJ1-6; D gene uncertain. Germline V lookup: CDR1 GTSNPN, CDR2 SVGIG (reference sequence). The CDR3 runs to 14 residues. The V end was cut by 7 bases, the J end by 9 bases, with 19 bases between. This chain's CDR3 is CASAQSLAGSPLHF. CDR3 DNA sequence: TGTGCCTCGGCCCAATCCTTGGCGGGTTCACCCCTCCACTTT.

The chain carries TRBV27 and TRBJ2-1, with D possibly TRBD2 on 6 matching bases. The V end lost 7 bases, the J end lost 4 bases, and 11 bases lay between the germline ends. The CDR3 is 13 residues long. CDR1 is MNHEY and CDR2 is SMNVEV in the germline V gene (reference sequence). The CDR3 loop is CASKASAYNEQFF. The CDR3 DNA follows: TGTGCCAGCAAGGCTAGCGCATACAATGAGCAGTTCTTC.

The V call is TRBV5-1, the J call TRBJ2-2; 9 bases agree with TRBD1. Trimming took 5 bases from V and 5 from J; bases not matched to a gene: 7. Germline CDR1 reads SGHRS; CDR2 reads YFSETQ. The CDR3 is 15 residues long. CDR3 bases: TGCGCCAGCAGTTTTGGGACAGGGAGGACCGGGGAGCTGTTTTTT. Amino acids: CASSFGTGRTGELFF.

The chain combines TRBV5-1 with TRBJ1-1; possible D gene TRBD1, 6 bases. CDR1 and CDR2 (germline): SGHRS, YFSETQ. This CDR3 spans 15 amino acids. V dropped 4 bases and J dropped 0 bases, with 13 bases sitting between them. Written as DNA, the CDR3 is TGCGCCAGCAGCCCACTGGGACATCTGAACACTGAAGCTTTCTTT. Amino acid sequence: CASSPLGHLNTEAFF.

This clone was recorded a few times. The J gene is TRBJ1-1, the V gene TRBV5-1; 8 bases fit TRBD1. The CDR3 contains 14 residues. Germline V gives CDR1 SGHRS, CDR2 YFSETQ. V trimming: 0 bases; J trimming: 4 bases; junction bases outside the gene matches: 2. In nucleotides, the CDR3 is TGCGCCAGCAGCTTGGAACAGGGGGTCACTGAAGCTTTCTTT. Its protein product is CASSLEQGVTEAFF.

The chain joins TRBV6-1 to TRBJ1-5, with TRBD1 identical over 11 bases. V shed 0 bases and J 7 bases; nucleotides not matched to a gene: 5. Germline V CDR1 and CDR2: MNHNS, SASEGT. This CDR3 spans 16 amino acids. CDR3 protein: CASSEAGTGGRQPQHF. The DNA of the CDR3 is TGTGCCAGCAGTGAAGCTGGGACAGGGGGAAGGCAGCCCCAGCATTTT.

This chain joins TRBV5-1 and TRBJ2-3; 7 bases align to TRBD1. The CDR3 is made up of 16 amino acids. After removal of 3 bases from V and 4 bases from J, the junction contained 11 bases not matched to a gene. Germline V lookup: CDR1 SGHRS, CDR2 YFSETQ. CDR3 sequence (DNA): TGCGCCAGCAGCTACCGGGACAGTACAGGCCCAGATACGCAGTATTTT. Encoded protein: CASSYRDSTGPDTQYF.

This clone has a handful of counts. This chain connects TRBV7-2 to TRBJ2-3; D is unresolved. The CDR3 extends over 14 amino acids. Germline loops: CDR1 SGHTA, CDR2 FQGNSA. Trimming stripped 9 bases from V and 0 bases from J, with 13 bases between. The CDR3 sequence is CASVANPSTDTQYF. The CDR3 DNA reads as TGTGCCAGTGTAGCTAACCCTAGCACAGATACGCAGTATTTT.

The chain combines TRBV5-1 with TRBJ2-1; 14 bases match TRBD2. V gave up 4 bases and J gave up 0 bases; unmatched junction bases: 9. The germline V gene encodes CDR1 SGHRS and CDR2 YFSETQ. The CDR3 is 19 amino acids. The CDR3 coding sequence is TGCGCCAGCAGCCAACCAAGGACTAGCGGGGGGAGCTCCTACAATGAGCAGTTCTTC. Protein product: CASSQPRTSGGSSYNEQFF.

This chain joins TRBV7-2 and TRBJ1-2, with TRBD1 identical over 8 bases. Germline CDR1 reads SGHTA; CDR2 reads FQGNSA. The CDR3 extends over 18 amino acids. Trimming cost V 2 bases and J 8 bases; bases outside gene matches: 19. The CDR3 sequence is CASSLTPRRGRSGFGYTF. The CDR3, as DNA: TGTGCCAGCAGCTTAACACCCCGCAGGGGGCGGTCAGGGTTCGGCTACACCTTC.

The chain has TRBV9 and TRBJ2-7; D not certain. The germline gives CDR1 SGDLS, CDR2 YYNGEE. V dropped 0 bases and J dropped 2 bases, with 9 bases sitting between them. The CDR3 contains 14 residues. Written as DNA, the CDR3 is TGTGCCAGCAGCGTAGGAAGCGCAACCTACGAGCAGTACTTC. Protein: CASSVGSATYEQYF. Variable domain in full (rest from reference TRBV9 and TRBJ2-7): DSGVTQTPKHLITATGQRVTLRCSPRSGDLSVYWYQQSLDQGLQFLIQYYNGEERAKGNILERFSAQQFPDLHSELNLSSLELGDSALYFCASSVGSATYEQYFGPGTRLTVT.

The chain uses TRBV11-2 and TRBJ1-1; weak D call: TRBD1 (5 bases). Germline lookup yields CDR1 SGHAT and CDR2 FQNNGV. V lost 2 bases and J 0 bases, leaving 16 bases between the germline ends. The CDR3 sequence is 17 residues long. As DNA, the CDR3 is TGTGCCAGCAGCTTAAGGGGAAGGGGCAGGGTGAACACTGAAGCTTTCTTT. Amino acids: CASSLRGRGRVNTEAFF. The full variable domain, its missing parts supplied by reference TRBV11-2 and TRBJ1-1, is EAGVAQSPRYKIIEKRQSVAFWCNPISGHATLYWYQQILGQGPKLLIQFQNNGVVDDSQLPKDRFSAERLKGVDSTLKIQPAKLEDSAVYLCASSLRGRGRVNTEAFFGQGTRLTVV.

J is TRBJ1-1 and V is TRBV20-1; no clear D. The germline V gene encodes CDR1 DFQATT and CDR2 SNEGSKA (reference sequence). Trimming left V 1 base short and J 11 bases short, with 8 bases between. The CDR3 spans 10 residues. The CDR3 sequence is CSARAVGAFF. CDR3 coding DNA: TGCAGTGCTAGAGCCGTCGGGGCTTTCTTT.